The rows below give T cell receptor beta chains drawn from one sample of a study of blood T cells in healthy people across ages. TCRdb reprocessed the 5' RACE reads via MiXCR and lists one record per CDR3 protein. Here the sample spans about 810,000 distinct CDR3 sequences, roughly 35% being singletons. Sequenced sample: blood. All receptors derive from a man in his late teens or twenties in good health. CDR3s include the opening cysteine and the closing phenylalanine or tryptophan. D genes are given only for firm matches. The size of a clone is reported for some rows only, either as once, few or many, or as a class for expanded clones.

size,V,J,D,DNA,CDR3
many,TRBV7-9,TRBJ2-3,TRBD2,TGTGCCAGCGCTCCGGGGGGGAGCACAGATACGCAGTATTTT,CASAPGGSTDTQYF
few,TRBV20-1,TRBJ2-5,.,TGCAGTGCTAGAGACAGGGTAGGGAACAATGAGCAGTACTTC,CSARDRVGNNEQYF
.,TRBV27,TRBJ1-3,.,TGTGCCAGCAGTTCGGTCGGGAGCTCTGGAAACACCATATATTTT,CASSSVGSSGNTIYF
.,TRBV14,TRBJ1-4,TRBD1,TGTGCCAGCAGTCGATCGACAGGGAGGAATGAAAAACTGTTTTTT,CASSRSTGRNEKLFF
many,TRBV29-1,TRBJ2-1,.,TGCAGCGTTGAGAGATCAGGATACAATGAGCAGTTCTTC,CSVERSGYNEQFF
.,TRBV5-1,TRBJ1-1,.,TGCGCCAGCAGGGAGAGGGTTTCAAAGGAAGCTTTCTTT,CASRERVSKEAFF
.,TRBV5-1,TRBJ1-2,.,TGCGCCAGCAGCCTGAACAGGGATAACTATGGCTACACCTTC,CASSLNRDNYGYTF
few,TRBV5-1,TRBJ1-1,TRBD1,TGCGCCAGCAGCACTACAGGGGGAGTCACTGAAGCTTTCTTT,CASSTTGGVTEAFF
few,TRBV7-9,TRBJ1-4,.,TGTGCCAGCAGACGACAGGCCCCGGGTGAAAAACTGTTTTTT,CASRRQAPGEKLFF
.,TRBV2,TRBJ2-2,.,TGTGCCCTACAAGGCAAGGACACCGGGGAGCTGTTTTTT,CALQGKDTGELFF
.,TRBV20-1,TRBJ2-1,TRBD1,TGCAGTGCCGCCGGGACAGGGACAAGTGGGCAGTTCTTC,CSAAGTGTSGQFF
.,TRBV7-2,TRBJ2-3,.,TGTGTCAGCAGCTTAGGGTGGGGCCTGAGCACAGATACGCAGTATTTT,CVSSLGWGLSTDTQYF
few,TRBV20-1,TRBJ2-5,.,TGCAGTGCTAGCCAGGCTGGGAGTTTAGAGACCCAGTACTTC,CSASQAGSLETQYF
.,TRBV20-1,TRBJ1-4,TRBD1,TGCAGTGCTAAGTGGACAGGGGGCAATGAAAAACTGTTTTTT,CSAKWTGGNEKLFF
.,TRBV2,TRBJ1-4,.,TGTGCCAGCAGTCCCCCCGACGGTGAAAAACTGTTTTTT,CASSPPDGEKLFF
.,TRBV12-3/TRBV12-4,TRBJ2-7,.,TGTGCCAGCAGTCCCGGGACCCCCTACGAGCAGTACTTC,CASSPGTPYEQYF
many,TRBV4-2,TRBJ2-5,TRBD1,TGTGCCAGCAGCCACTGGGACAGGGGAAAACTCCAAGAGACCCAGTACTTC,CASSHWDRGKLQETQYF
many,TRBV7-9,TRBJ1-2,.,TGTGCCAGCAGTTTAAGCGGGACGGGCTACACCTTC,CASSLSGTGYTF
few,TRBV7-9,TRBJ2-5,.,TGTGCCAGCACCCCACAGGGAAAAGAGACCCAGTACTTC,CASTPQGKETQYF
.,TRBV12-3/TRBV12-4,TRBJ1-1,TRBD1,TGTGCCAGCAGTATCTCGACAGGGTTCACTGGAGCTTTCTTT,CASSISTGFTGAFF
few,TRBV20-1,TRBJ1-2,TRBD1,TGCAGTGCTAGAGATACGACAGGGGGGGGCTATGGCTACACCTTC,CSARDTTGGGYGYTF
.,TRBV12-3/TRBV12-4,TRBJ1-1,TRBD1,TGTGCCAGCGACGGACAGGGAGGAACTGAAGCTTTCTTT,CASDGQGGTEAFF
.,TRBV20-1,TRBJ1-2,.,TGCAGTGCGATCGTGCGGGTAGCTAACTATGGCTACACCTTC,CSAIVRVANYGYTF
.,TRBV7-2,TRBJ2-3,TRBD2,TGTGCCAGCAGCCCCGGCGGGCGGGGGGGCGGGGATACGCAGTATTTT,CASSPGGRGGGDTQYF
.,TRBV4-3,TRBJ2-1,.,TGCGCCAGCAGCCAAGGTTTAAAGGAAGCGGAGCAGTTCTTC,CASSQGLKEAEQFF
many,TRBV4-1,TRBJ2-1,TRBD1,TGCGCCAGCAGCCCCGGGACAGAATACAATGAGCAGTTCTTC,CASSPGTEYNEQFF
many,TRBV4-3,TRBJ2-7,TRBD1,TGCGCCAGCAGCCAAGGGACAGGCAGAATCTACGAGCAGTACTTC,CASSQGTGRIYEQYF
.,TRBV12-3/TRBV12-4,TRBJ2-2,.,TGTGCCCCTAGGAGGGGACGGACGAACACCGGGGAGCTGTTTTTT,CAPRRGRTNTGELFF
.,TRBV20-1,TRBJ2-4,TRBD1,TGCAGTGCTAGTGAGGACAGGGGTATAGCCAAAAACATTCAGTACTTC,CSASEDRGIAKNIQYF
.,TRBV6-6,TRBJ2-5,.,TGTGCCAGCAGTTACTCTCTAGAATTGTACAATGAGCAGTACTTC,CASSYSLELYNEQYF
.,TRBV20-1,TRBJ1-4,.,TGCAGTGCCTTTGAGGGAGCAACTAATGAAAAACTGTTTTTT,CSAFEGATNEKLFF
.,TRBV5-1,TRBJ2-3,TRBD2,TGCGCCAGCACACGGGGGGGCCCAGATACGCAGTATTTT,CASTRGGPDTQYF
.,TRBV7-6,TRBJ2-1,TRBD2,TGTGCCAGCAGCTACCTAGCCGGGGGGGACAATGAGCAGTTCTTC,CASSYLAGGDNEQFF
.,TRBV7-3,TRBJ1-1,.,TGTGCCAGCAGCTTAAGGGCCAGGGGAGGGGGGACTGAAGCTTTCTTT,CASSLRARGGGTEAFF
few,TRBV12-3/TRBV12-4,TRBJ2-1,.,TGTGCCAGTAATCGGGGGAGCTCCTACAATGAGCAGTTCTTC,CASNRGSSYNEQFF
.,TRBV12-3/TRBV12-4,TRBJ2-3,TRBD2,TGTGCCAGCAGTGAGGGGCGGGGGGCGCGGGCAGATACGCAGTATTTT,CASSEGRGARADTQYF